The entry below gives a single TCR beta chain sequence along with its context. Its antigen is unknown. TCRdb called the 5' RACE reads again in MiXCR, with one record for every CDR3 protein. This table has 1.5 million to 2 million distinct CDR3 sequences, under 35% appearing once. The data derive from a study of identical twins. Study-wide results and caveats: The study reached conclusions through statistical analysis that was cross-sectional, not following the same donors. Twins shared out-of-frame alpha sequences with excess low generation probability. In beta out-of-frame sequences, the excess sharing between twins was weaker.

V was cut by 3 bases and J by 4 bases, with 5 bases left in between. CDR1 is MDHEN and CDR2 is SYDVKM in the germline V gene. This CDR3 contains 12 residues. This receptor was obtained from a newborn girl in good health. The chain recombines TRBV28 with TRBJ2-3, with D unclear. Source material: cord blood. The CDR3 region is CASSFHPDTQYF. CDR3 DNA: TGTGCCAGCAGTTTTCACCCAGATACGCAGTATTTT.